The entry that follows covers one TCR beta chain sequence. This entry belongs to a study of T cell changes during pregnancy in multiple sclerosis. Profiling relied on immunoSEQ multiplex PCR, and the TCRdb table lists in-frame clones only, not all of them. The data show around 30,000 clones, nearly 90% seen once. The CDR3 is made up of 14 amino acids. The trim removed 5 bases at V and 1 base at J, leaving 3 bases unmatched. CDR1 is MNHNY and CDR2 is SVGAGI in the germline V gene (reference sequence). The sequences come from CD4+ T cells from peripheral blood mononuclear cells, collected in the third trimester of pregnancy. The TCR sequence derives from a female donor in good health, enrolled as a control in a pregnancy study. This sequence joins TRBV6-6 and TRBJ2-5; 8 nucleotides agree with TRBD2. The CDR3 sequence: CASSPGGGQETQYF. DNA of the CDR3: TGTGCCAGCAGTCCCGGGGGGGGCCAAGAGACCCAGTACTTC.